This entry features one T cell receptor beta chain sequence. This clonotype was picked up one time. This clone's antigen is unknown. It has no much larger one-base neighbor in the sample; base qualities were not kept. One read yields weak evidence. Receptor libraries were prepared by multiplex PCR. TCRdb shows the sequencer as Illumina HiSeq 4000. CDR3 regions were amplified by Arm-PCR with iRepertoire HTBI primers to construct TCR beta libraries. Before sequencing, the PCR products went through gel purification. For the original study's pipeline: Gene usage analysis of CDR3 amino acid clonotypes used the approximately 62 TRBV and approximately 13 TRBJ segments found across samples. COPE and FqMerger were used to merge the filtered high-quality paired reads into contigs. BLAST was used to align contigs to the IMGT TRBV, TRBD and TRBJ reference genes, and CDR3 was defined following IMGT. Highly expanded clones were defined as clonotypes with a frequency above 0.1%. Shannon entropy served as the measure of repertoire diversity, while the Gini coefficient captured V-J evenness. A clonotype found in more than one individual was treated as public. TCRdb reworked the public reads: Q25 trimming with fastp, MiXCR clone assembly, productive beta chains retained. Each CDR3 protein gets just one entry, which takes the most common genes and DNA from the rows behind it. The V and J calls and clone size are TCRdb's, not the authors'. Counted in this sample were 500,000 or so distinct CDR3 sequences; 15% to 20% of them appeared once. Jointly, the top ten make up 9.5% to 15% of the sample.

The source of the sample is a study of regulatory T cells in long-lasting Graves disease (dated by TCRdb to the early 2020s). Context from the whole study: Antithyroid drugs had been taken for less than 3 months by newly diagnosed Graves' disease patients. The study was conducted in China and was registered as a clinical trial. Persistent Graves' disease patients were compared with newly diagnosed Graves' disease patients by peripheral blood TCR sequencing and RNA sequencing. A total of around 35 samples underwent TCR sequencing, from about 13 patients with persistent Graves' disease and some 20 patients with newly diagnosed Graves' disease.

What the time point label conveys for this sample: newly diagnosed GD, antithyroid drugs for less than 3 months. For both TCR sequencing and RNA sequencing, RNA was extracted from PBMCs using TRIzol. The diagnosis of Graves' disease followed American Thyroid Association guidelines. The patients came from an endocrinology department in Xi'an, China. Each patient gave approximately 10 milliliters of peripheral blood, collected in an EDTA anticoagulant tube. Ficoll Paque Plus density gradient separation was used to isolate PBMCs, and no additional T cell sorting was done. An Agilent 2100 Bioanalyzer and agarose gel were used to check RNA quality, while a NanoDrop 2000 measured RNA concentration. The CDR1 and CDR2 encoded by the germline V gene are MNHNS and SASEGT. Including cysteine and phenylalanine, the CDR3 has 13 amino acids. The retained sequence is limited to the CDR3, 39 bases, with the frame set at the first base. V and J are truncated by 3 bases and 9 bases respectively, leaving an intervening sequence of 9 bases.

On the study overall, not on this receptor specifically: Sequencing and analysis were restricted to the TCR beta chain. TRBV28, TRBJ1-2 and TRBJ2-5 were preferentially used in persistent disease, while TRBV20-1 and TRBJ2-1 were favored in newly diagnosed disease. The authors noted that the small sample size was a limitation that may lower accuracy. More public clonotypes were shared among persistent patients (around 3,000) than among newly diagnosed patients (roughly 1,000). Compared with newly diagnosed patients, patients with persistent Graves' disease had lower TCR Shannon entropy and fewer highly expanded clones, which suggests clonal expansion. Because the primary lesion, thyroid tissue, could not be accessed, the study looked at peripheral blood alone.

Another study also made use of these data, one on T cells in Graves' hyperthyroidism and ophthalmopathy. As the second publication notes: Stable Graves' hyperthyroidism was defined as no progression to ophthalmopathy during 18 months of follow-up. Hyperthyroidism patients were newly diagnosed, had a disease duration of under 2 months, and were aged 18 to 65 years. Exclusion was applied to patients with uncontrolled infections, other autoimmune diseases, pregnancy or lactation. Clinical symptoms, serum thyroxine and TRAb, thyroid ultrasound, and orbital computed tomography formed the basis for the diagnoses. A first-round RT-PCR of the TCR CDR3 used the HTBI primer set with the Qiagen OneStep RT-PCR kit. Most expanded thyroid clonotypes (frequency above 0.001) were also found in blood, which suggests that blood repertoires may mirror thyroid immune responses. In cross-validation, a model built on a 13 V-J signature told ophthalmopathy apart from stable hyperthyroidism with over 85% sensitivity and about 81% specificity, and in testing the same model reached 80%/75%. In validation, progression to ophthalmopathy was predicted by the model with more than 65% sensitivity and roughly 72% specificity, a median of approximately 7.1 months before onset. To identify TCR V-J signatures that set the groups apart, the researchers used a discovery cohort of 100 patients, made up of 40 to 45 with Graves' ophthalmopathy and some 55 with stable Graves' hyperthyroidism. Prospective prediction of ophthalmopathy was tested in an independent validation cohort consisting of 18 to 20 hyperthyroidism patients and approximately 16 patients who later progressed to ophthalmopathy. The approximately 97 discovery patients were randomly divided into training and test sets at a 7:3 ratio. In addition, the study compared T-cell repertoires in thyroid tissue and in blood from over 5 Graves' hyperthyroidism patients. After sampling, hyperthyroidism patients received methimazole starting at 30 mg daily, and ophthalmopathy patients received high-dose intravenous methylprednisolone. A second multiplex PCR round built the libraries, followed by size selection and purification. Paired-end sequencing of the libraries was performed with 100 bp reads on an Illumina HiSeq2000. SOAPnuke was used to process the raw data, with reads discarded if the reads contained adapters or uncalled bases, had a mean Phred below 15, or lacked an exact constant-primer or identifier match. High-quality paired reads were merged with COPE v1.2.5, and unique nucleotide sequences were defined as clonotypes. Clonotypes were aligned to IMGT TRBV, TRBD and TRBJ reference segments using MiTCR v1.1. The analysis included only V-J combinations with a frequency above 0.0001, which together covered 99% to 99.2% of the repertoires. A TCS score was defined as the ratio of F50 (clonal expansion) to E x V (chaos), with BLOSUM62-based TCRdist applied between CDR3 peptides within each V-J. Welch's t-statistics and random forest reduced 450 to 600 V-J features to roughly 13, which were used in a naive Bayes classifier (R e1071). Sample size was not statistically predetermined, and investigators were not blinded to group allocation. TCR Vbeta CDR3 sequencing of roughly 140 peripheral blood samples (roughly 41 ophthalmopathy, about 80 hyperthyroidism and some 17 progressor patients) is reported in the paper.

The chain employs TRBV6-1 and TRBJ1-6, and possibly TRBD1, on 5 matching bases. This TCR was recovered from a man between 35 and 55 years old with Graves disease. Donor details come from another sample of the same person, matched by shared clones. Sequencing used peripheral blood mononuclear cells (PBMCs), obtained at new diagnosis, from a patient treated with antithyroid drugs. The sequence in DNA is TGTGCCAGCAGTGACCAGGGTGGTTCACCCCTCCACTTT. Its translation reads: CASSDQGGSPLHF.